This TCR beta chain was sequenced for a study of blood T cell repertoires in COVID-19. Study context: Sample material is recorded as cDNA or gDNA derived from T cells, B-cell-depleted T cells, or PBMCs.

This CDR3 comprises 15 residues. The germline V and J ends were trimmed by 0 bases and 4 bases, with 13 bases remaining between them. Germline lookup yields CDR1 MGHRA and CDR2 YSYEKL. Per the authors' pipeline: Using reference gene primer amplification, nucleated cell counts were estimated. Method: immunoSEQ multiplex PCR; TCRdb's copy keeps in-frame clones and lacks some. V, J and clone size are those of that table, while D and trimming were read from the DNA. The sample carries 180,000 or so clones, more than 85% recorded once. The source is a woman aged 80 or over in a cohort sampled during active or convalescent COVID-19. V is TRBV4-1 and J is TRBJ2-7, with D maybe TRBD2 (6 bases). The material sequenced was peripheral blood. This CDR3 is CASSQDVRDLYEQYF. CDR3 nucleotides: TGCGCCAGCAGCCAAGATGTGAGGGACTTATACGAGCAGTACTTC.